The T cell receptor beta chain described here comes from a study of blood T cell repertoires in COVID-19. Study summary: Researchers got acute and convalescent COVID-19 samples from the United States, Italy and Spain. The analysed material was cDNA or gDNA that came from T cells, B-cell-depleted T cells, or PBMCs.

In the source study's methods: Amplification from reference gene primers served as the basis for estimated nucleated cell counts. Clones were sequenced by immunoSEQ multiplex PCR, and TCRdb holds only the in-frame ones, with some missing. Clone size and the V and J calls come from that table; the DNA yielded D and trimming. The sample includes around 130,000 clones, approximately 83% of them seen just once. CDR1 SGHTA and CDR2 FQGTGA come from the germline V gene. V was cut by 2 bases and J by 1 base, with 11 bases left in between. The CDR3 spans 15 residues. The sequenced material came from peripheral blood. The rearrangement joins TRBV7-3 to TRBJ1-2; maybe TRBD1 (5 bases). The TCR sequence derives from a man aged 35-49 years with active or convalescent COVID-19. CDR3 region: CASSLGGEINYGYTF. The DNA of the CDR3 is TGTGCCAGCAGCTTAGGGGGGGAGATTAACTATGGCTACACCTTC.